A single sample is the source of the 5 T cell receptor beta chains below, sequenced in a study of T cell changes during pregnancy in multiple sclerosis. This table comes from immunoSEQ multiplex PCR, and its TCRdb copy is limited to in-frame clones, with some not included. The sample shows about 57,000 clones, around 92% of them seen only once. The material was CD4+ T cells from peripheral blood mononuclear cells, obtained in the second trimester of pregnancy. All receptors derive from a female donor with multiple sclerosis, enrolled in a pregnancy study.

The J gene is TRBJ1-2, the V gene TRBV7-9; 7 bases line up with TRBD1. The germline gives CDR1 SEHNR, CDR2 FQNEAQ (reference sequence). V lost 5 bases, J lost 5 bases, and 14 bases stayed unmatched. The CDR3 extends over 16 amino acids. The CDR3 DNA reads as TGTGCCAGCAGCGGACCATCGGGACAGACACCGTATGGCTACACCTTC. This sequence encodes CASSGPSGQTPYGYTF.

The chain is built from TRBV19 and TRBJ2-7, with D possibly being TRBD2 (5 bases). Germline-derived CDR1 and CDR2 are LNHDA and SQIVND (reference sequence). The V end lost 3 bases, the J end lost 0 bases, and 6 bases lay between the germline ends. The CDR3 is made up of 13 amino acids. CDR3 bases: TGTGCCAGTAGTATCGAGGGCTCCTACGAGCAGTACTTC. Translated, it gives CASSIEGSYEQYF. The entire variable domain, with the rest obtained from reference TRBV19 and TRBJ2-7, is as follows: DGGITQSPKYLFRKEGQNVTLSCEQNLNHDAMYWYRQDPGQGLRLIYYSQIVNDFQKGDIAEGYSVSREKKESFPLTVTSAQKNPTAFYLCASSIEGSYEQYFGPGTRLTVT.

The chain links TRBV18 to TRBJ1-3; TRBD1 might be the D (6 bases). CDR1 is KGHSH, CDR2 LQKENI, per germline. V lost 6 bases and J 0 bases, leaving 18 bases between the germline ends. This CDR3 region has 17 residues. The CDR3 nucleotides read TGTGCCAGCTCCCCGGAACAGGGATTTTCCTCTGGAAACACCATATATTTT. It is translated as CASSPEQGFSSGNTIYF.

This chain links TRBV30 with TRBJ2-5, with 8 bases aligning to TRBD2. CDR1 and CDR2 from the germline V gene are GTSNPN and SVGIG (reference sequence). The ends lost 3 bases at V and 4 bases at J; junction bases unmatched: 4. This CDR3 is 13 amino acids long. The CDR3 region has the DNA TGTGCCTGGAGCGGGAGGGCGGGAGAGACCCAGTACTTC. Its translation is CAWSGRAGETQYF.

This clone occurred once. The CDR3, as DNA: TGTGCCAGCAGTCCCAGGGCAGGGGGCTTGAGGGAGACCCAGTACTTC. It encodes CASSPRAGGLRETQYF. The chain combines TRBV7-9 with TRBJ2-5; 8 bases are a match to TRBD1. The germline gives CDR1 SEHNR, CDR2 FQNEAQ (reference sequence). This CDR3 has 16 residues. V trimming: 6 bases; J trimming: 5 bases; junction bases outside the gene matches: 14.